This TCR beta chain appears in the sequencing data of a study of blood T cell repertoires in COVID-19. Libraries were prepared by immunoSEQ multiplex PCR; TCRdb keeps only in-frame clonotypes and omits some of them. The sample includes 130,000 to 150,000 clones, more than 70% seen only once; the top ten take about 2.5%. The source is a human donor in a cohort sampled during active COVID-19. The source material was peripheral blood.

Written as DNA, the CDR3 is TGTGCCAGCAGTTTACAAAACTATGGCTACACCTTC. Translating gives CASSLQNYGYTF. The chain has TRBV28 and TRBJ1-2, with unresolved D. The V and J ends lost 2 bases and 2 bases respectively, with 3 bases between them. The V gene's germline CDR1 is MDHEN and CDR2 SYDVKM. This CDR3 comprises 12 residues.